This T cell receptor (beta chain) was identified in a study of CD8 T cells in ankylosing spondylitis. Study outcomes and limitations: Made up of about eight highly homologous variants, a TCR beta motif appeared characteristic of ankylosing spondylitis blood. Clones linked to the disease showed a CD8+ phenotype. They occurred at relatively low frequencies in peripheral blood.

This CDR3 contains 15 residues. The V end lost 4 bases, the J end lost 3 bases, and 10 bases lay between the germline ends. The germline CDR1 and CDR2 sequences are MNHEY and SVGAGI. This clonotype was recorded a few times. Its antigen is unknown. Molecular-barcoded quantitative 5'-RACE produced these TCR beta libraries. TCRdb called the 5' RACE reads again in MiXCR, with one record for every CDR3 protein. Of fewer than 500,000 distinct CDR3 sequences in the sample, about 25% were seen once. The TCR was taken from a male donor with ankylosing spondylitis. J is TRBJ2-6 and V is TRBV6-5; D is undetermined. Sequencing was carried out using blood, either unsorted or a sorted T cell fraction (not recorded which). The CDR3 reads CASSSNLDGANVLTF. DNA for the CDR3: TGTGCCAGCAGTTCCAATTTGGATGGGGCCAACGTCCTGACTTTC.